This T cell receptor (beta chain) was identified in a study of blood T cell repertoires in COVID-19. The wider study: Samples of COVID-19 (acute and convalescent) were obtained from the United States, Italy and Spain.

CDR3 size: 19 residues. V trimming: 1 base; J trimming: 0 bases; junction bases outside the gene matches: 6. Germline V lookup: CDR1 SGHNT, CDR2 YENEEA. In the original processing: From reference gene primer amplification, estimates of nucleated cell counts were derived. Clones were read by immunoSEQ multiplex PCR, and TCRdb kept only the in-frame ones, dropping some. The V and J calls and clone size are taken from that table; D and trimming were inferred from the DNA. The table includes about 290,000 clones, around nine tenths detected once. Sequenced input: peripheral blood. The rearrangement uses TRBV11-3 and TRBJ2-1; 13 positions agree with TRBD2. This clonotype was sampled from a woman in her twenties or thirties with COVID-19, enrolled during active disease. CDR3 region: CASSLVGTSGVSSYNEQFF. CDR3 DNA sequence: TGTGCCAGCAGCTTAGTGGGGACTAGCGGGGTCAGCTCCTACAATGAGCAGTTCTTC.